Each of the 27 T cell receptor beta chains below was sequenced from the same sample in a study of blood T cell repertoires in COVID-19. Generated by immunoSEQ multiplex PCR, the TCRdb table keeps only in-frame clones and is missing some. Of 68,000 or so clones detected, roughly nine tenths appear once; the ten largest clones hold 8% to 10%. The sequencing input was peripheral blood. Every receptor here comes from a man between 45 and 60 years old with active COVID-19.

This clone appeared a single time. The CDR3 spells CASSLSPGGAYGYTF. The CDR3 bases are TGTGCCAGCAGCTTAAGTCCAGGGGGAGCGTATGGCTACACCTTC. The gene calls are TRBV11-2 and TRBJ1-2, with 7 positions matching TRBD1. Germline assignment: CDR1 SGHAT and CDR2 FQNNGV. The CDR3 is 15 amino acids. Unmatched junction bases numbered 8, after V lost 2 bases and J lost 5 bases.

This clone showed up just once. This rearrangement joins TRBV19 to TRBJ1-2; tentative D call: TRBD1 (5 bases). Germline CDR1 reads LNHDA; CDR2 reads SQIVND (reference sequence). The CDR3 consists of 15 residues. V was cut by 3 bases and J by 8 bases, with 19 bases left in between. The CDR3 is CASSIQGVQTVGYTF. The CDR3 region has the DNA TGTGCCAGTAGTATCCAGGGCGTCCAGACGGTCGGCTACACCTTC.

The gene calls are TRBV7-2 and TRBJ2-7; possible D gene TRBD2, 5 bases. Between the trimmed V and J ends, which lost 1 base and 0 bases, there was a span of 10 bases. The V gene's germline CDR1 is SGHTA and CDR2 FQGNSA. This CDR3 has 15 amino acids. CDR3 residues: CASSLGLGSSYEQYF. In DNA, the CDR3 is TGTGCCAGCAGCTTAGGATTGGGGAGCTCCTACGAGCAGTACTTC.

V and J are TRBV6-5 and TRBJ2-7; 8 bases are a match to TRBD1. The CDR3 length is 15 residues. The germline gives CDR1 MNHEY, CDR2 SVGAGI. J lost 3 bases, V lost 0 bases, and 4 bases had no gene match. CDR3 DNA sequence: TGTGCCAGCAGTTACTCGACAGGGGCAAGCTACGAGCAGTACTTC. It encodes CASSYSTGASYEQYF.

V usage is TRBV4-3 and J usage is TRBJ2-1; the match to TRBD1 covers 10 bases. From germline, CDR1 is LGHNA and CDR2 YSLEER. The J segment lost 9 bases and the V segment lost 0 bases, leaving 8 bases of the junction unmatched. The CDR3 is 16 amino acids. This CDR3 reads CASSQDSGQGGSEQFF. The CDR3, as DNA: TGCGCCAGCAGCCAAGATAGCGGACAGGGGGGTTCTGAGCAGTTCTTC.

V is TRBV7-2 and J is TRBJ2-5; 7 positions match TRBD2. The CDR3 is made up of 13 amino acids. Germline V lookup: CDR1 SGHTA, CDR2 FQGNSA. With V trimmed by 8 bases and J by 7 bases, 10 bases remained unmatched. CDR3: CASGRSGGGTQYF. In DNA, the CDR3 is TGTGCCAGCGGCAGGTCGGGGGGAGGGACCCAGTACTTC.

This chain uses TRBV27 with TRBJ2-4; the D gene is possibly TRBD1 (5 bases). Germline V CDR1 and CDR2: MNHEY, SMNVEV (reference sequence). This CDR3 is built from 16 residues. V dropped 1 base and J dropped 8 bases, with 18 bases sitting between them. Here the CDR3 DNA reads TGTGCCAGCAGTTTATTCCAGGGATCCATCCCCTACATTCAGTACTTC. Translation gives CASSLFQGSIPYIQYF.

The chain joins TRBV13 to TRBJ1-1; TRBD1 matches 8 bases. This CDR3 has 16 amino acids. The junction had 14 bases not matched to a gene; V was cut back by 6 bases and J by 5 bases. Germline-derived CDR1 and CDR2 are PRHDT and FYEKMQ (reference sequence). Here the CDR3 DNA reads TGTGCCAGCAGAGACTACCCCGGACAGGGCATAACTGAAGCTTTCTTT. This translates into CASRDYPGQGITEAFF.

This clone is a singleton in its sample. This chain connects TRBV2 to TRBJ1-6, with 7 positions matching TRBD1. This CDR3 is 15 amino acids long. Germline V gene sequence: CDR1 SNHLY, CDR2 FYNNEI. V shed 10 bases, J shed 6 bases, and the junction held 12 bases outside the gene matches. This CDR3 reads CAIRDSPSVNSPLHF. The CDR3 DNA is TGTGCCATTAGGGACAGTCCTTCTGTTAATTCACCCCTCCACTTT. The variable domain in full, completed from reference TRBV2 and TRBJ1-6, reads EPEVTQTPSHQVTQMGQEVILRCVPISNHLYFYWYRQILGQKVEFLVSFYNNEISEKSEIFDDQFSVERPDGSNFTLKIRSTKLEDSAMYFCAIRDSPSVNSPLHFGNGTRLTVT.

This rearrangement joins TRBV3-1 (or the pseudogene TRBV3-2) to TRBJ1-6; D not resolved. Germline V CDR1 and CDR2: LGHDT, YNNKEL (reference sequence). The CDR3 length is 18 residues. Trimming left V 1 base short and J 0 bases short, with 13 bases between. DNA of the CDR3: TGTGCCAGCAGCCAAGGGGCACCCAGTAGCTCCTATAATTCACCCCTCCACTTT. Its protein product is CASSQGAPSSSYNSPLHF.

This clone appeared a single time. This chain uses TRBV14 with TRBJ1-1; TRBD1 might be the D (6 bases). Germline lookup yields CDR1 SGHDN and CDR2 FVKESK. The CDR3 is 16 residues long. Trimming pared 0 bases from V and 5 bases from J, leaving 16 bases between. This chain's CDR3 is CASSQDLQGMWTEAFF. The CDR3 DNA reads as TGTGCCAGCAGCCAAGATCTGCAGGGGATGTGGACTGAAGCTTTCTTT.

This clone was recorded only once. The chain couples TRBV7-9 to TRBJ2-7, with unresolved D. The germline V and J ends were trimmed by 1 base and 0 bases, with 4 bases remaining between them. The CDR3 has 13 residues. Looked up from germline, CDR1 is SEHNR and CDR2 is FQNEAQ (reference sequence). The CDR3 nucleotides are TGTGCCAGCAGCTTAGGACACTCCTACGAGCAGTACTTC. Translated: CASSLGHSYEQYF.

The rearrangement uses TRBV10-2 and TRBJ2-5, with TRBD2 matching over 8 bases. J was trimmed by 4 bases and V by 3 bases; bases with no gene match: 1. CDR3 size: 13 residues. Per germline, CDR1 WSHSY and CDR2 SAAADI. The CDR3 sequence is CASSDAGGETQYF. The DNA for the CDR3 is TGCGCCAGCAGTGACGCGGGAGGAGAGACCCAGTACTTC.

The gene calls are TRBV10-3 and TRBJ2-7; D is unresolved. This CDR3 is built from 13 residues. Germline lookup yields CDR1 ENHRY and CDR2 SYGVKD. Trimming shortened V by 3 bases and J by 2 bases, and 8 bases separated the two germline ends. The CDR3 protein is CAISEVQAYEQYF. CDR3 bases: TGTGCCATCAGTGAAGTCCAGGCCTACGAGCAGTACTTC.

CDR3 region: CASSLVADRSYEQYF. Written as DNA, the CDR3 is TGTGCCAGCAGCTTGGTCGCGGACAGATCCTACGAGCAGTACTTC. The V call is TRBV5-5, the J call TRBJ2-7; possible D gene TRBD1, 6 bases. V was shortened by 0 bases and J by 1 base, with 11 bases between the two germline ends. Germline values: CDR1 SGHKS, CDR2 YYEKEE (reference sequence). The length of the CDR3 is 15 residues.

J is TRBJ2-2 and V is TRBV27, with 7 bases lining up with TRBD2. Germline V gives CDR1 MNHEY, CDR2 SMNVEV (reference sequence). The CDR3 totals 14 residues. V dropped 3 bases and J dropped 6; count of bases not matched to a gene: 4. The CDR3 region is CASSFREESGELFF. CDR3 nucleotides: TGTGCCAGCAGTTTTCGGGAGGAGTCCGGGGAGCTGTTTTTT.

The chain couples TRBV5-1 to TRBJ2-1; D perhaps matches TRBD2 (6 bases). CDR3 size: 16 residues. CDR1 is SGHRS and CDR2 is YFSETQ in the germline V gene. Trimming pared 0 bases from V and 4 bases from J, leaving 14 bases between. The chain's CDR3 is CASSLEGGVVYNEQFF. CDR3 in DNA: TGCGCCAGCAGCTTGGAGGGCGGGGTTGTGTACAATGAGCAGTTCTTC.

This clone was detected a few times. The chain uses TRBV7-2 and TRBJ1-5, with 9 bases lining up with TRBD1. The CDR3 length is 15 residues. V lost 4 bases and J lost 3; bases outside the gene matches: 4. Per germline, CDR1 SGHTA and CDR2 FQGNSA. The CDR3 DNA follows: TGTGCCAGCAGCTCCGGGACAGGGTTCAATCAGCCCCAGCATTTT. It yields the protein CASSSGTGFNQPQHF.

The rearrangement links TRBV5-1 to TRBJ1-2; D remains unclear. There are 15 residues in the CDR3. V lost 0 bases and J lost 6, with 15 bases in between. Germline values: CDR1 SGHRS, CDR2 YFSETQ. CDR3 region: CASSLESIGSNGYTF. Written as DNA, the CDR3 is TGCGCCAGCAGCTTGGAGTCTATAGGGAGCAATGGCTACACCTTC.

V is TRBV4-3 and J is TRBJ2-1; 10 positions match TRBD2. The CDR3 totals 17 residues. Germline V lookup: CDR1 LGHNA, CDR2 YSLEER. Trimming took 0 bases from V and 7 from J; bases not matched to a gene: 9. The CDR3 loop is CASSQDLQRGGLNEQFF. The CDR3 DNA reads TGCGCCAGCAGCCAAGATCTTCAGCGGGGGGGCTTAAATGAGCAGTTCTTC.

The J gene is TRBJ2-7, the V gene TRBV12-3 or TRBV12-4; D may be TRBD2 (5 bases). This CDR3 spans 12 amino acids. With 8 bases removed from V and 1 base from J, the gap between germline ends came to 9 bases. CDR3 coding DNA: TGTGCCAGCGGAGGTGATTCCTACGAGCAGTACTTC. Translating gives CASGGDSYEQYF.

The chain couples TRBV5-4 to TRBJ1-1; no reliable D call. Between the trimmed V and J ends, which lost 4 bases and 4 bases, there was a span of 14 bases. The CDR3 spans 14 residues. Germline-derived CDR1 and CDR2 are SGHNT and YYREEE (reference sequence). The CDR3 here is CASSPKMSGTEAFF. In DNA form, the CDR3 reads TGTGCCAGCAGCCCCAAGATGAGTGGCACTGAAGCTTTCTTT.

V gene TRBV12-5 combines with J gene TRBJ2-1; tentatively, D is TRBD2 (6 bases). In germline, CDR1 is LGHNT, CDR2 FRNRAP. Trimming cost V 6 bases and J 0 bases, with 12 bases left between them. The CDR3 consists of 15 residues. The CDR3 coding sequence is TGTGCTAGTGGATTACGGGAGAGCTCCTACAATGAGCAGTTCTTC. Amino acid sequence: CASGLRESSYNEQFF.

This chain uses TRBV5-1 with TRBJ2-5; no reliable D call. The CDR3 consists of 14 residues. Deletions cut 0 bases from V and 5 bases from J, with 11 bases between. CDR1 is SGHRS, CDR2 YFSETQ, per germline. CDR3 protein: CASSLEPGSETQYF. The DNA of the CDR3 is TGCGCCAGCAGCTTGGAGCCCGGTTCGGAGACCCAGTACTTC.

The chain recombines TRBV27 with TRBJ2-2; D unresolved. Trimming pared 4 bases from V and 5 bases from J, leaving 5 bases between. Germline CDR1 reads MNHEY; CDR2 reads SMNVEV (reference sequence). The CDR3 contains 12 residues. The CDR3 sequence is CASSSVTGELFF. For the CDR3, the DNA is TGTGCCAGCAGTTCAGTAACCGGGGAGCTGTTTTTT.

J is TRBJ2-1 and V is TRBV6-5; D may be TRBD1 (6 bases). Germline CDR1 is MNHEY and CDR2 is SVGAGI. V lost 5 bases to trimming and J lost 9 bases, with 11 bases between them. This CDR3 has 12 residues. Here the CDR3 DNA reads TGTGCCAGCAGTCAGAGGGGGAGTGAGCAGTTCTTC. Amino acids: CASSQRGSEQFF.

The chain joins TRBV9 to TRBJ1-2; 7 bases are shared with TRBD1. This CDR3 has 14 amino acids. V shed 2 bases and J 2 bases; nucleotides not matched to a gene: 3. CDR1 SGDLS and CDR2 YYNGEE come from the germline V gene. The CDR3 DNA reads as TGTGCCAGCAGCGTTCGGGACAGAAACTATGGCTACACCTTC. It specifies CASSVRDRNYGYTF.